The table lists the clone carrying this T cell receptor (beta chain) with many counts. The antigen is undetermined. The sample is drawn from a study of T-cell memory formation after mild COVID-19. Looking at the study overall: Largely donor-specific TCR clusters were found. Study conclusions and caveats: For second-wave clones that peaked at day 37, SARS-CoV-2 specificity went unverified. CD4/CD8 balance characterized clones contracting day 15 to 85, and CD4+ skew characterized later expanders. Some SARS-CoV-2-responding clones were already detected in memory before infection.

TCRdb called the 5' RACE reads again in MiXCR, with one record for every CDR3 protein. The sample yields just under 150,000 distinct CDR3 sequences, about 6.1% seen once. The CDR3 contains 13 residues. V lost 5 bases, J lost 7 bases, and 6 bases stayed unmatched. In germline, CDR1 is SGHTA, CDR2 FQGNSA. The chain uses TRBV7-2 and TRBJ1-2, with 8 bases that match TRBD1. Sequencing was carried out using PBMCs or a T cell subset sorted from them (not recorded which). The TCR was taken from an adult woman who had mild COVID-19 (a few samples of this study predate the infection). Cell type and time point are not known. The CDR3 sequence: CASSPGQGGGYTF. For the CDR3, the DNA is TGTGCCAGCAGCCCTGGACAGGGAGGTGGCTACACCTTC. The variable domain in full, with the rest retrieved from reference TRBV7-2 and TRBJ1-2, is GAGVSQSPSNKVTEKGKDVELRCDPISGHTALYWYRQSLGQGLEFLIYFQGNSAPDKSGLPSDRFSAERTGGSVSTLTIQRTQQEDSAVYLCASSPGQGGGYTFGSGTRLTVV.